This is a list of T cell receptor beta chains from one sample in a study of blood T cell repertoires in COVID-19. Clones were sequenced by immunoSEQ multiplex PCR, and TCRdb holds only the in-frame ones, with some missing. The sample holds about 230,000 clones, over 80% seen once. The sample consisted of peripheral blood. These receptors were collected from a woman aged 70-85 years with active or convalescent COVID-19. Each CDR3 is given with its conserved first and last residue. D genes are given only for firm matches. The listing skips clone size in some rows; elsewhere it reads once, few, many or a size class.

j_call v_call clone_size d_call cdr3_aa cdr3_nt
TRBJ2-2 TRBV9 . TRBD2 CASSPGAGGTGELFF TGTGCCAGCAGCCCCGGGGCCGGGGGGACCGGGGAGCTGTTTTTT
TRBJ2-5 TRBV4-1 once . CASSQGSGVHRETQYF TGCGCCAGCAGCCAAGGTTCAGGGGTCCATAGGGAGACCCAGTACTTC
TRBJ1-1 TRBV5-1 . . CASGSSSGSTAEAFF TGCGCCAGCGGGTCCAGCAGCGGTTCGACCGCTGAAGCTTTCTTT
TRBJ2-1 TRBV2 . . CASMWGQGGYNEQFF TGTGCCAGCATGTGGGGGCAGGGGGGCTACAATGAGCAGTTCTTC
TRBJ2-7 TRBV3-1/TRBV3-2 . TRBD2 CASSPWDPTSGARRQYF TGTGCCAGCAGTCCCTGGGATCCGACTAGCGGAGCACGCAGGCAGTACTTC
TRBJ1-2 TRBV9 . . CASSVDAGGTGYGYTF TGTGCCAGCAGCGTAGACGCCGGGGGGACTGGCTATGGCTACACCTTC
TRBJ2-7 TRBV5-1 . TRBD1 CASSLGQGGEQYF TGCGCCAGCAGCTTGGGACAGGGGGGCGAGCAGTACTTC
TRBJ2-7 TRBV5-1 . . CASSLRDTAYEQYF TGCGCCAGCAGCCTCCGGGACACGGCCTACGAGCAGTACTTC
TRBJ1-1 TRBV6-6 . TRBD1 CASRDRVNTEAFF TGTGCCAGCCGGGACAGGGTGAACACTGAAGCTTTCTTT
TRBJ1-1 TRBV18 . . CASSEGGDTEAFF TGTGCCAGCTCAGAGGGAGGAGACACTGAAGCTTTCTTT
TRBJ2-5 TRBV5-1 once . CASSLVVGGQETQYF TGCGCCAGTAGCTTGGTTGTCGGTGGCCAAGAGACCCAGTACTTC
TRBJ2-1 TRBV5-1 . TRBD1 CASSLVGTGQNNEQFF TGCGCCAGCAGCTTGGTTGGGACAGGGCAAAACAATGAGCAGTTCTTC
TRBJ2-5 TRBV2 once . CASNYQETQYF TGTGCCAGCAATTATCAAGAGACCCAGTACTTC
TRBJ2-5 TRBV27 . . CASSLLFTAQETQYF TGTGCCAGCAGTTTATTGTTTACAGCCCAAGAGACCCAGTACTTC
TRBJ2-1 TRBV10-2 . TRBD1 CASRDRGRPRDNEQFF TGCGCCAGCAGGGACAGGGGGCGTCCCCGGGACAATGAGCAGTTCTTC
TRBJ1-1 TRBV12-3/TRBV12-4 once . CASSSGVNTEAFF TGTGCCAGCAGTTCAGGGGTGAACACTGAAGCTTTCTTT
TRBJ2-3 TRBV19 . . CASSIEGRTGTDTQYF TGTGCCAGTAGTATAGAGGGTCGGACAGGCACAGATACGCAGTATTTT
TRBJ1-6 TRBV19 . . CASIEASSRNSPLHF TGTGCCAGTATAGAGGCATCCTCGAGGAATTCACCCCTCCACTTT
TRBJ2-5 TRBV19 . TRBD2 CASKTGLRGETQYF TGTGCCAGTAAGACCGGCCTGCGGGGGGAGACCCAGTACTTC
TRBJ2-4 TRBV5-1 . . CASSLPGENIQYF TGCGCCAGCAGCTTGCCAGGGGAGAACATTCAGTACTTC
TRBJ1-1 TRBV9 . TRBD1 CASKGQGGTEAFF TGTGCCAGCAAGGGACAGGGGGGCACTGAAGCTTTCTTT
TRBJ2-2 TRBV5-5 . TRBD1 CASTTRAGTENTGELFF TGTGCCAGCACCACGAGGGCCGGGACAGAGAACACCGGGGAGCTGTTTTTT
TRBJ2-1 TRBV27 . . CASSSPPSGPYNEQFF TGTGCCAGCAGTTCTCCTCCCAGCGGCCCCTACAATGAGCAGTTCTTC
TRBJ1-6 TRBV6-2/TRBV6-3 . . CASSWSSYNSPLHF TGTGCCAGCAGTTGGAGCTCCTATAATTCACCCCTCCACTTT
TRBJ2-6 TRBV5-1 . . CASSFPVFGANVLTF TGCGCCAGCAGCTTTCCCGTGTTCGGGGCCAACGTCCTGACTTTC
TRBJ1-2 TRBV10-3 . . CAISARPIRQAGKANGYTF TGTGCCATCAGTGCCAGGCCGATACGACAGGCCGGTAAAGCTAATGGCTACACCTTC
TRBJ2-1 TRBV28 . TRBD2 CASSRLATLLAGYNEQFF TGTGCCAGCAGTCGGTTGGCCACTCTACTAGCGGGGTACAATGAGCAGTTCTTC
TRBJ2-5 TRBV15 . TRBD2 CATSRDAGGETQYF TGTGCCACCAGCAGAGATGCGGGAGGGGAGACCCAGTACTTC
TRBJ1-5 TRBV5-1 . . CASSLEGGEGQPQHF TGCGCCAGCAGCTTGGAAGGGGGGGAGGGTCAGCCCCAGCATTTT
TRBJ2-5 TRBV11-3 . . CASSLDKRGTQYF TGTGCCAGCAGCTTAGATAAGAGAGGGACCCAGTACTTC
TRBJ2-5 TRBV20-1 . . CSASRQVAFSETQYF TGCAGTGCTAGTCGGCAGGTGGCGTTCTCGGAGACCCAGTACTTC
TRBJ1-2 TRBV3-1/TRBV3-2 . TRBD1 CASSERPGGQDYTF TGTGCCAGCAGCGAACGCCCAGGGGGACAGGACTACACCTTC
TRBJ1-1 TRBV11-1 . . CASSLEESTEAFF TGTGCCAGCAGCTTAGAGGAGAGCACTGAAGCTTTCTTT
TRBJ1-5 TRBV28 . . CASSYGGSNQPQHF TGTGCCAGCAGCTACGGAGGGAGCAATCAGCCCCAGCATTTT
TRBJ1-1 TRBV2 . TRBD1 CASSDPREGARNTEAFF TGTGCCAGCAGTGATCCCCGCGAGGGGGCTAGGAACACTGAAGCTTTCTTT
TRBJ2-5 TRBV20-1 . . CSASRGHLQETQYF TGCAGTGCTAGTAGGGGACACCTCCAAGAGACCCAGTACTTC
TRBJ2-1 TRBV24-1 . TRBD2 CATSGGAYNEQFF TGTGCCACCAGCGGGGGGGCCTACAATGAGCAGTTCTTC
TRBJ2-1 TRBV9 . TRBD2 CASSEAPAGGAYNEQFF TGTGCCAGCAGCGAAGCCCCCGCCGGGGGGGCCTACAATGAGCAGTTCTTC
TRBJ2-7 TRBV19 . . CASSVQGGYEQYF TGTGCCAGTAGTGTTCAAGGGGGATACGAGCAGTACTTC
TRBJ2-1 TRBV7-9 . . CASLGTSSYNEQFF TGTGCCAGCCTCGGGACATCCTCCTACAATGAGCAGTTCTTC
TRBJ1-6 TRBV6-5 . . CASSAGQRASPLHF TGTGCCAGCAGCGCTGGACAGAGGGCCTCACCCCTCCACTTT
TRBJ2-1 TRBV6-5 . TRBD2 CASSSSGSSYNEQFF TGTGCCAGCAGTTCTAGCGGGAGCTCCTACAATGAGCAGTTCTTC
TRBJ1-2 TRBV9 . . CASSPSRANYGYTF TGTGCCAGCAGCCCCTCGAGGGCAAACTATGGCTACACCTTC
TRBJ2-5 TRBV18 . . CASSPGEETQYF TGTGCCAGCTCACCGGGCGAAGAGACCCAGTACTTC
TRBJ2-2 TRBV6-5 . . CASWRGPGELFF TGTGCCAGCTGGCGCGGTCCCGGGGAGCTGTTTTTT
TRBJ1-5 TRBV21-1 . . CASSCTGDGNQPQHF TGTGCCAGCAGCTGTACAGGGGACGGGAATCAGCCCCAGCATTTT
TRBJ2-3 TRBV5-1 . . CASSLAEGSGDTQYF TGCGCCAGCAGCTTGGCCGAGGGCTCGGGAGATACGCAGTATTTT
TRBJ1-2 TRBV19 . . CASSPVWGPNYGYTF TGTGCCAGTAGTCCGGTATGGGGCCCCAACTATGGCTACACCTTC
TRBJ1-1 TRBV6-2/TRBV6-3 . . CASSYLGNTEAFF TGTGCCAGCAGTTACCTAGGAAACACTGAAGCTTTCTTT
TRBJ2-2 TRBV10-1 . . CASSVGLNGELFF TGCGCCAGCAGTGTTGGGCTGAACGGGGAGCTGTTTTTT
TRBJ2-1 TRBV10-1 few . CASSGSSRNEQFF TGCGCCAGCAGTGGGTCTAGTCGGAATGAGCAGTTCTTC
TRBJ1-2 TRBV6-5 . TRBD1 CASSSGTDLGYTF TGTGCCAGCAGTTCCGGGACAGACTTGGGCTACACCTTC
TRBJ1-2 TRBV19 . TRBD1 CASHSPLTGLAGYTF TGTGCCAGTCACTCCCCCCTGACAGGGCTCGCTGGCTACACCTTC
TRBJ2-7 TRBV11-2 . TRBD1 CASSLQDRGLEQYF TGTGCCAGCAGCCTTCAGGACAGGGGGCTCGAGCAGTACTTC
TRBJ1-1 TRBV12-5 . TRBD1 CASGTSSYRGNTEAFF TGTGCTAGTGGTACCTCCTCTTACAGGGGGAACACTGAAGCTTTCTTT
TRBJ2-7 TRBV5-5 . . CASSLQYEQYF TGTGCCAGCAGCTTACAGTACGAGCAGTACTTC
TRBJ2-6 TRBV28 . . CASSPIISSGANVLTF TGTGCCAGCAGTCCCATCATTTCCAGTGGGGCCAACGTCCTGACTTTC
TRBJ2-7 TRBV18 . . CASSPPGVPYEQYF TGTGCCAGCTCACCCCCCGGGGTTCCCTACGAGCAGTACTTC